This T cell receptor beta chain is drawn from a study of blood T cell repertoires in COVID-19. Assay used: immunoSEQ multiplex PCR; TCRdb lists only in-frame clones, some missing. The sample includes roughly 100,000 clones, around 66% seen only once; the top ten take approximately 5.9%. The CDR3 length is 15 residues. V lost 1 base and J lost 0, with 10 bases in between. The germline gives CDR1 SGHAT, CDR2 FQNNGV. The source material was peripheral blood. This receptor was identified in a man aged 80 or over with acute or convalescent COVID-19. V gene TRBV11-2 combines with J gene TRBJ2-7; the D gene is possibly TRBD2 (5 bases). The CDR3 DNA is TGTGCCAGCAGCTTAGGGACGGACTCCTCCTACGAGCAGTACTTC. It is translated as CASSLGTDSSYEQYF. The full variable domain, with the rest looked up from reference TRBV11-2 and TRBJ2-7, is EAGVAQSPRYKIIEKRQSVAFWCNPISGHATLYWYQQILGQGPKLLIQFQNNGVVDDSQLPKDRFSAERLKGVDSTLKIQPAKLEDSAVYLCASSLGTDSSYEQYFGPGTRLTVT.